This T cell receptor (beta chain) comes out of a study of HIV-infected patients and healthy controls. General study findings and limits: Healthy controls carried many MAIT alpha-chain CDR3s, while HIV+ repertoires had few.

CDR3 length: 11 residues. V was trimmed by 6 bases and J by 3 bases, leaving 5 bases between them. CDR1 and CDR2 (germline): SNHLY, FYNNEI. Alpha and beta constant-region primers primed reverse transcription of approximately 0.55 ug RNA. Using multiplexing indices, alpha and beta chain libraries were generated apart by chain-specific third strand synthesis. The cDNA received a 5' RACE adapter containing a random hexamer plus an SP2 sequencing primer site. TCRdb reanalysed the 5' RACE reads using MiXCR and keeps one entry per CDR3 protein. Here the sample spans some 20,000 distinct CDR3 sequences, approximately 9.5% being singletons. No cell fractionation was done, so the repertoire covers all unsorted peripheral blood T cells. This clonotype was seen repeatedly, ten times or more. No antigen is known for it.

The gene calls are TRBV2 and TRBJ1-1, with D unresolved. The TCR was taken from an adult in good health. Sequenced material: blood. Here the CDR3 reads CASRRDTEAFF. Written as DNA, the CDR3 is TGTGCCAGCAGAAGGGACACTGAAGCTTTCTTT.